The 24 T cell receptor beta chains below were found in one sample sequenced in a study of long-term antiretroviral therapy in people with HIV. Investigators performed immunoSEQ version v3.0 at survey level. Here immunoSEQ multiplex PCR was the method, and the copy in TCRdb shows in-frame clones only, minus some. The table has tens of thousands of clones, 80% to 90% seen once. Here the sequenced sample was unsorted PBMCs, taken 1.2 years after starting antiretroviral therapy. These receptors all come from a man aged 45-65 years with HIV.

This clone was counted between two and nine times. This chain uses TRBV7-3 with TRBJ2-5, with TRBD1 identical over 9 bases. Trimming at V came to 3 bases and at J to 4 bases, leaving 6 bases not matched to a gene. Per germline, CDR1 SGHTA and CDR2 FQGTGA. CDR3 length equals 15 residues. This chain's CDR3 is CASSLRQGVGETQYF. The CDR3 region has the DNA TGTGCCAGCAGCTTGCGACAGGGGGTTGGAGAGACCCAGTACTTC.

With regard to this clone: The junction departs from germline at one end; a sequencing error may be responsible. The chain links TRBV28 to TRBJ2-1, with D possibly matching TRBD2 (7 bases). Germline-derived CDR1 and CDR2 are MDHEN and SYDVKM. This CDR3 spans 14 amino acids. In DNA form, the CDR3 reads TGTGCCAGCAGTCCTCGGACTAGGGGGATCGGGGGCCTCTTC. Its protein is CASSPRTRGIGGLF. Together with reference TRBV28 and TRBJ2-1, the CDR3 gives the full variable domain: DVKVTQSSRYLVKRTGEKVFLECVQDMDHENMFWYRQDPGLGLRLIYFSYDVKMKEKGDIPEGYSVSREKKERFSLILESASTNQTSMYLCASSPRTRGIGGLFGPGTRLTVL.

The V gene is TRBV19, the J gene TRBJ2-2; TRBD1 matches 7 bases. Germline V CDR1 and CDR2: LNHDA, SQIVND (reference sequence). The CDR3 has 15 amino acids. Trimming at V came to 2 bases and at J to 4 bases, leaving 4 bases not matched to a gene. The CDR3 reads CASSIRGRGTGELFF. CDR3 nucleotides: TGTGCCAGTAGTATAAGGGGGCGCGGCACCGGGGAGCTGTTTTTT.

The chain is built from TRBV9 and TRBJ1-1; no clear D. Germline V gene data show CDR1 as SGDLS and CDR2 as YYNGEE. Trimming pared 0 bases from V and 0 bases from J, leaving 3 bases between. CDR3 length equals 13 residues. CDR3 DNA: TGTGCCAGCAGCGTAGGAATGAACACTGAAGCTTTCTTT. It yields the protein CASSVGMNTEAFF.

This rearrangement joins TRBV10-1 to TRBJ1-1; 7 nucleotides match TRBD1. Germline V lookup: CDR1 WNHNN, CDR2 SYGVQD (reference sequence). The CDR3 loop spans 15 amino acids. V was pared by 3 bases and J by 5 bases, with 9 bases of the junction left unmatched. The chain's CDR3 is CASSDFEGRGTEAFF. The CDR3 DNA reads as TGCGCCAGCAGTGACTTCGAGGGCAGGGGGACTGAAGCTTTCTTT.

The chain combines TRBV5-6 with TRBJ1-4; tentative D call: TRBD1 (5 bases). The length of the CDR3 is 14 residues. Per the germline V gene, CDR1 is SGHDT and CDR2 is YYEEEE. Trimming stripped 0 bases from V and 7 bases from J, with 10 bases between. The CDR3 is CASSLAGWGEKLFF. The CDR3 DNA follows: TGTGCCAGCAGCTTGGCAGGGTGGGGTGAAAAACTGTTTTTT.

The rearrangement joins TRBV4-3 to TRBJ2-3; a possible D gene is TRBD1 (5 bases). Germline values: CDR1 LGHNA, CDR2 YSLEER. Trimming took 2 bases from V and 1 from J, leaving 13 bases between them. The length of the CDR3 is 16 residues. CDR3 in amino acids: CASSQIRTLGTDTQYF. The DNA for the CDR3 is TGCGCCAGCAGCCAAATTAGGACACTCGGCACAGATACGCAGTATTTT.

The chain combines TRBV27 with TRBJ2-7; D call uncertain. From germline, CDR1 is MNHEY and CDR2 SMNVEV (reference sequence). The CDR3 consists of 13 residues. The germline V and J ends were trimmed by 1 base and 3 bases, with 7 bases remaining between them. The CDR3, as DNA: TGTGCCAGCAGTTTATGGCCAAACTACGAGCAGTACTTC. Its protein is CASSLWPNYEQYF.

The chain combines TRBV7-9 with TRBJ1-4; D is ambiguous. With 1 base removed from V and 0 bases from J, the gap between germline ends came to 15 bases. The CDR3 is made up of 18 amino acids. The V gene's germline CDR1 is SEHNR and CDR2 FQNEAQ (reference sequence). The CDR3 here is CASSLGALVRPTNEKLFF. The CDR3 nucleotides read TGTGCCAGCAGCTTAGGCGCCCTGGTGAGACCAACTAATGAAAAACTGTTTTTT. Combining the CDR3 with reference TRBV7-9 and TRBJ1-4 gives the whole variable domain DTGVSQNPRHKITKRGQNVTFRCDPISEHNRLYWYRQTLGQGPEFLTYFQNEAQLEKSRLLSDRFSAERPKGSFSTLEIQRTEQGDSAMYLCASSLGALVRPTNEKLFFGSGTQLSVL.

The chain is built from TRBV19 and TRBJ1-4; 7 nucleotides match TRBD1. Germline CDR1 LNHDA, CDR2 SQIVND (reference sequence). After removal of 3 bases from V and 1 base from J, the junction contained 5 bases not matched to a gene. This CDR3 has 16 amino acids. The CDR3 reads CASSIFGTETNEKLFF. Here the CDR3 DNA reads TGTGCCAGTAGTATCTTCGGGACAGAAACTAATGAAAAACTGTTTTTT.

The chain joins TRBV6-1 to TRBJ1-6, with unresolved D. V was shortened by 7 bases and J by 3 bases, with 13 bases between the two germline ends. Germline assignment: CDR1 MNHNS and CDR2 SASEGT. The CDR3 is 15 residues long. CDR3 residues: CASTSGVVYNSPLHF. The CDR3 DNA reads TGTGCCAGCACCTCCGGGGTAGTCTATAATTCACCCCTCCACTTT.

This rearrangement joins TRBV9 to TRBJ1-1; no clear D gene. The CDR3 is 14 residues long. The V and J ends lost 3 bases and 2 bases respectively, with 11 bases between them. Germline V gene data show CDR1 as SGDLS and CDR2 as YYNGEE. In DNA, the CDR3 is TGTGCCAGCAGCGCCCTTTCTTTTAACACTGAAGCTTTCTTT. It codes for CASSALSFNTEAFF.

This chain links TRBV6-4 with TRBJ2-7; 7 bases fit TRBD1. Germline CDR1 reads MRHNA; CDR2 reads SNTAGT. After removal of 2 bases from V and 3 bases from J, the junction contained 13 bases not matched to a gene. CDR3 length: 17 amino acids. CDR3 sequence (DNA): TGTGCCAGCAGTGACCATCCCCAAAAAGGACAGGTCTACGAGCAGTACTTC. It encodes CASSDHPQKGQVYEQYF.

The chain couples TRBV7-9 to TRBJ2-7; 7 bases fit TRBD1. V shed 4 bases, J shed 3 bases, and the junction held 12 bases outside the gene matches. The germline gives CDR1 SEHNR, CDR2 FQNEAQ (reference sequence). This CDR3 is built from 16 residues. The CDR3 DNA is TGTGCCAGCAGCTCCTACAGGGGTGGGTCTTTCTACGAGCAGTACTTC. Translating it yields CASSSYRGGSFYEQYF.

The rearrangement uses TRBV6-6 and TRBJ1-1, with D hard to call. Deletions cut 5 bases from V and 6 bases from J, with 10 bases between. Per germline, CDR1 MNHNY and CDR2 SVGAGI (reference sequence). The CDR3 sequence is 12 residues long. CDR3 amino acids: CASSQDSPEAFF. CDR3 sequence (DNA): TGTGCCAGCAGTCAGGATTCTCCTGAAGCTTTCTTT.

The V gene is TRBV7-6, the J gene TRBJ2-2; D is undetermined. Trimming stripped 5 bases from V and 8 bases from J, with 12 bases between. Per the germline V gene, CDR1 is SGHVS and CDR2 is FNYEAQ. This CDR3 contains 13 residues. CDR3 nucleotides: TGTGCCAGCAGCCCCCGACTCCGTGGGGAGCTGTTTTTT. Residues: CASSPRLRGELFF.

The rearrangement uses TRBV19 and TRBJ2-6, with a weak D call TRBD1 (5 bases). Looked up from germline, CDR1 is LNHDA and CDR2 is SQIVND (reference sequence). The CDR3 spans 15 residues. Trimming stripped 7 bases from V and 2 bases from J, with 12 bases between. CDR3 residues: CASTTDKTGANVLTF. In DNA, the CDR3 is TGTGCCAGTACCACGGACAAGACTGGGGCCAACGTCCTGACTTTC.

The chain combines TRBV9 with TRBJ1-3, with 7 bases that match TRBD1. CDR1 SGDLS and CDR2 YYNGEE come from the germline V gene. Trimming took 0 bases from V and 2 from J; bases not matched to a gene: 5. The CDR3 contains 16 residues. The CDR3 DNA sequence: TGTGCCAGCAGCGTAGTAGACAGGGCGCCTGGAAACACCATATATTTT. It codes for CASSVVDRAPGNTIYF.

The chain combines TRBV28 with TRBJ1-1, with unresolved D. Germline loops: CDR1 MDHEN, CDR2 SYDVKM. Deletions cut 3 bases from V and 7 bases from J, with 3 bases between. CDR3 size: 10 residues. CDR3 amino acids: CASSFGEAFF. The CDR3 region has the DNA TGTGCCAGCAGTTTTGGTGAAGCTTTCTTT.

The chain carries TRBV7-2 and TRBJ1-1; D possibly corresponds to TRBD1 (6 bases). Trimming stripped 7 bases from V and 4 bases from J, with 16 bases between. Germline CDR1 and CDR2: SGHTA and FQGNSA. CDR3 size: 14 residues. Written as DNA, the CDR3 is TGTGCCAGCAACCCTCAGGGGCGACCCACTGAAGCTTTCTTT. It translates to CASNPQGRPTEAFF.

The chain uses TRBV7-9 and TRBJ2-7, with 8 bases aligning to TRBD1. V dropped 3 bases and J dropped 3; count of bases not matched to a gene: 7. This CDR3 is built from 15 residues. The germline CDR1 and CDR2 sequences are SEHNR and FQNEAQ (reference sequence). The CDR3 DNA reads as TGTGCCAGCAGCTTGGGGCAGGGGGCGGACTACGAGCAGTACTTC. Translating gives CASSLGQGADYEQYF. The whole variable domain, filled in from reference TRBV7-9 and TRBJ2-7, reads DTGVSQNPRHKITKRGQNVTFRCDPISEHNRLYWYRQTLGQGPEFLTYFQNEAQLEKSRLLSDRFSAERPKGSFSTLEIQRTEQGDSAMYLCASSLGQGADYEQYFGPGTRLTVT.

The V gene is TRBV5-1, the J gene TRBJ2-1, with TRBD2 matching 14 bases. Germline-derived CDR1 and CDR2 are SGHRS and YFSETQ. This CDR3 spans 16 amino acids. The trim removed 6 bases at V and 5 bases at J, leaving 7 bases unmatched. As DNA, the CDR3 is TGCGCCAGCAACTCCGGGACTAGCGGGGGAAACAATGAGCAGTTCTTC. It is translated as CASNSGTSGGNNEQFF.

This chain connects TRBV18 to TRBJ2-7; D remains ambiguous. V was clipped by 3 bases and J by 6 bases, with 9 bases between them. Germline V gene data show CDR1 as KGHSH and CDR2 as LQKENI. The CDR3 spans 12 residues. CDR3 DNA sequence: TGTGCCAGCTCACCCAGTGTTCCCGAGCAGTACTTC. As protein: CASSPSVPEQYF.

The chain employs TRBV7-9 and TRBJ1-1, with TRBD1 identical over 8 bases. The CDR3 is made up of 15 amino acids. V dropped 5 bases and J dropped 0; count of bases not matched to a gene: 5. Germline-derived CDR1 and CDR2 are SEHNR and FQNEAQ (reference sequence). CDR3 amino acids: CASSTGTGVNTEAFF. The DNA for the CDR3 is TGTGCCAGCAGCACCGGGACAGGCGTGAACACTGAAGCTTTCTTT.